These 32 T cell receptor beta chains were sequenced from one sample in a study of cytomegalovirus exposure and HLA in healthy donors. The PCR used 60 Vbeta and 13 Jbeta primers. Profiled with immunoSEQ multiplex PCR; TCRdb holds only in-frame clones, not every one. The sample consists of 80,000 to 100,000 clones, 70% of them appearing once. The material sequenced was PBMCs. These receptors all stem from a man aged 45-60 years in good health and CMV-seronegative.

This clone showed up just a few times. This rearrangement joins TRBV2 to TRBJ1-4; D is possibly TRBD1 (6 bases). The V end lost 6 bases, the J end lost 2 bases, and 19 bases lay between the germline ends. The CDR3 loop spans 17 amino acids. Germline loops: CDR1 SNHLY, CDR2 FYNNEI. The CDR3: CASRQGQVLWTNEKLFF. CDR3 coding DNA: TGTGCCAGCAGACAGGGCCAGGTCTTGTGGACTAATGAAAAACTGTTTTTT. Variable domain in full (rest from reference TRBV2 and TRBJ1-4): EPEVTQTPSHQVTQMGQEVILRCVPISNHLYFYWYRQILGQKVEFLVSFYNNEISEKSEIFDDQFSVERPDGSNFTLKIRSTKLEDSAMYFCASRQGQVLWTNEKLFFGSGTQLSVL.

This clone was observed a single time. The CDR3 protein is CASSPRTVNTEAFF. The CDR3 coding sequence is TGTGCCAGCAGCCCCCGGACAGTGAACACTGAAGCTTTCTTT. The rearrangement links TRBV7-9 to TRBJ1-1; tentatively, D is TRBD1 (6 bases). V lost 5 bases, J lost 0 bases, and 10 bases lay in between. The germline V gene has CDR1 SEHNR and CDR2 FQNEAQ (reference sequence). CDR3 length: 14 amino acids. Combining the CDR3 with reference TRBV7-9 and TRBJ1-1 gives the whole variable domain DTGVSQNPRHKITKRGQNVTFRCDPISEHNRLYWYRQTLGQGPEFLTYFQNEAQLEKSRLLSDRFSAERPKGSFSTLEIQRTEQGDSAMYLCASSPRTVNTEAFFGQGTRLTVV.

CDR3 bases: TGTGCTAGTGGTTTGGACCGGACAGGGATAGCCTACGAGCAGTACTTC. It encodes CASGLDRTGIAYEQYF. The chain couples TRBV12-5 to TRBJ2-7; 8 nucleotides line up with TRBD1. Per germline, CDR1 LGHNT and CDR2 FRNRAP. V lost 1 base to trimming and J lost 2 bases; unmatched junction nucleotides: 7. The CDR3 is 16 amino acids.

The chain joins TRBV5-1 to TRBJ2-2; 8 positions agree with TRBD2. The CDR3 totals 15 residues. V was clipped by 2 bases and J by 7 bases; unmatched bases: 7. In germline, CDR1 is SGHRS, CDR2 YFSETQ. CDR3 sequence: CASSFLAGSGGELFF. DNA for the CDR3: TGCGCCAGCAGCTTCTTAGCGGGAAGCGGCGGGGAGCTGTTTTTT. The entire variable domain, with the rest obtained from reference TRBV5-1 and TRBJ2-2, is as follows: KAGVTQTPRYLIKTRGQQVTLSCSPISGHRSVSWYQQTPGQGLQFLFEYFSETQRNKGNFPGRFSGRQFSNSRSEMNVSTLELGDSALYLCASSFLAGSGGELFFGEGSRLTVL.

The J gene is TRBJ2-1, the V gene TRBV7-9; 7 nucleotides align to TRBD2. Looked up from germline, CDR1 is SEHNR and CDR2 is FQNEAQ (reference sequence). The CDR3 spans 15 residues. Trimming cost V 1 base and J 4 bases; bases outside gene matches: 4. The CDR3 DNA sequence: TGTGCCAGCAGCTTAGTACAGCGGGGTTACAATGAGCAGTTCTTC. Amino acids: CASSLVQRGYNEQFF.

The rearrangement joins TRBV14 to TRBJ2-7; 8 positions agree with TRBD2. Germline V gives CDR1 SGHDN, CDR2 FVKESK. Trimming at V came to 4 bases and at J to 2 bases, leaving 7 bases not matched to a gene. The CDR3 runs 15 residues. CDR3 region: CASSPGAGGAYEQYF. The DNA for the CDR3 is TGTGCCAGCAGCCCCGGGGCGGGGGGTGCCTACGAGCAGTACTTC.

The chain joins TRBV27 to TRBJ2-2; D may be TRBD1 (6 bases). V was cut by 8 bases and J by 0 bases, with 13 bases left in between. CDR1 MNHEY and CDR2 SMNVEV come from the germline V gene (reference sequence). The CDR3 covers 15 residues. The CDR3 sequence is CASRLRGANTGELFF. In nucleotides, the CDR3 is TGTGCCAGCCGCCTCAGGGGCGCGAACACCGGGGAGCTGTTTTTT.

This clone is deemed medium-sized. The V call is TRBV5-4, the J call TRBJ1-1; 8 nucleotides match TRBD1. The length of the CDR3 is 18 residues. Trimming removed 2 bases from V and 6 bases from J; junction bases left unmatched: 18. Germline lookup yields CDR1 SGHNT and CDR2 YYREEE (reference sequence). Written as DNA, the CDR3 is TGTGCCAGCAGCTTTGGGGCCAATCGGGGTCAGGGGGCCTCTGAAGCTTTCTTT. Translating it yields CASSFGANRGQGASEAFF.

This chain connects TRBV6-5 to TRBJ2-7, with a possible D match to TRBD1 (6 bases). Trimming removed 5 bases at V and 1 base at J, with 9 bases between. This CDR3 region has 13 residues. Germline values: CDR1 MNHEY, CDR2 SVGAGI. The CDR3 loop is CASSKQGSYEQYF. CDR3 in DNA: TGTGCCAGCAGTAAACAGGGATCCTACGAGCAGTACTTC.

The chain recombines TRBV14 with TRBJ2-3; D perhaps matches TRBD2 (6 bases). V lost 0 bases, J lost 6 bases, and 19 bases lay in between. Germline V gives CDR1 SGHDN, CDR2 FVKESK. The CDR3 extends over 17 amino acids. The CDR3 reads CASSQERLGLGRDTQYF. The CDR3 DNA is TGTGCCAGCAGCCAAGAACGTTTGGGACTGGGACGGGATACGCAGTATTTT.

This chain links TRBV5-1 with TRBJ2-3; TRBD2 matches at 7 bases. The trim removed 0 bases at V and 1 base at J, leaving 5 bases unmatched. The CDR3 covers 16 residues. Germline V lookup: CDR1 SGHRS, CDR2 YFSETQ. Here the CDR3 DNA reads TGCGCCAGCAGCTTGGGGGCCCGGGGGGGCACAGATACGCAGTATTTT. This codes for CASSLGARGGTDTQYF.

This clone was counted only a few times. CDR3 sequence (DNA): TGTGCCATGAGCCCCGGGGATACCAAAAACATTCAGTACTTC. It is translated as CAMSPGDTKNIQYF. The rearrangement uses TRBV10-3 and TRBJ2-4; tentatively, D is TRBD2 (5 bases). V was pared by 9 bases and J by 2 bases, with 14 bases between. CDR1 and CDR2 from the germline V gene are ENHRY and SYGVKD. CDR3 size: 14 residues.

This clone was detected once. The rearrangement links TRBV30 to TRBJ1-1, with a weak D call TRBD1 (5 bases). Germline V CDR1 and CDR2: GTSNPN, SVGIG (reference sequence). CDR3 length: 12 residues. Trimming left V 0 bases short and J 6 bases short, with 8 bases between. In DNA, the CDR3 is TGTGCCTGGAGTGTATGGGGCGCTGAAGCTTTCTTT. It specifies CAWSVWGAEAFF. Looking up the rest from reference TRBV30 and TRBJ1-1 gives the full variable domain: SQTIHQWPATLVQPVGSPLSLECTVEGTSNPNLYWYRQAAGRGLQLLFYSVGIGQISSEVPQNLSASRPQDRQFILSSKKLLLSDSGFYLCAWSVWGAEAFFGQGTRLTVV.

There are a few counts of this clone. The chain's CDR3 is CASSRTTYEQYF. The CDR3 nucleotides read TGTGCCAGCAGCCGGACTACGTACGAGCAGTACTTC. V and J are TRBV5-5 and TRBJ2-7; D may be TRBD2 (6 bases). The CDR3 is 12 residues long. Germline V gene sequence: CDR1 SGHKS, CDR2 YYEKEE (reference sequence). The V and J ends lost 4 bases and 4 bases respectively, with 9 bases between them.

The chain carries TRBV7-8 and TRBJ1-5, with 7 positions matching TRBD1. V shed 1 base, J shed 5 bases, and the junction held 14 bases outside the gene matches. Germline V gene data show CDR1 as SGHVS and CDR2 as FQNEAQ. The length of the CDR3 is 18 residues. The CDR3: CASSLGGVGQGGHQPQHF. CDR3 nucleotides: TGTGCCAGCAGCTTAGGCGGGGTGGGCCAGGGGGGCCATCAGCCCCAGCATTTT. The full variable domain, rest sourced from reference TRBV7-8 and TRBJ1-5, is GAGVSQSPRYKVAKRGQDVALRCDPISGHVSLFWYQQALGQGPEFLTYFQNEAQLDKSGLPSDRFFAERPEGSVSTLKIQRTQQEDSAVYLCASSLGGVGQGGHQPQHFGDGTRLSIL.

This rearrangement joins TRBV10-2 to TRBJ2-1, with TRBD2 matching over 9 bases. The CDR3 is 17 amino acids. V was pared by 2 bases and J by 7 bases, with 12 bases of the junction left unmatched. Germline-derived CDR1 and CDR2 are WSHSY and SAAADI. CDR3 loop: CASSENPLAGLYNEQFF. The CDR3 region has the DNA TGCGCCAGCAGTGAGAACCCCCTAGCGGGGCTTTATAATGAGCAGTTCTTC.

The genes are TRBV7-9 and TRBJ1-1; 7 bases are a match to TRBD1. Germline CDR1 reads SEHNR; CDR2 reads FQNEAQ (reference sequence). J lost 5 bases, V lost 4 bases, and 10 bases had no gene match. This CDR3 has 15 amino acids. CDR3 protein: CASSSVDREETEAFF. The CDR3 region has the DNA TGTGCCAGCAGCTCTGTCGACAGGGAAGAAACTGAAGCTTTCTTT. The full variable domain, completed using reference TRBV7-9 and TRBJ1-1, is DTGVSQNPRHKITKRGQNVTFRCDPISEHNRLYWYRQTLGQGPEFLTYFQNEAQLEKSRLLSDRFSAERPKGSFSTLEIQRTEQGDSAMYLCASSSVDREETEAFFGQGTRLTVV.

CDR3 sequence (DNA): TGTGCCAGCAGTTTCCCCCCAGGTTGGGGGACAGGGGCCCCCGGGGAGCAGTTCTTC. Its translation: CASSFPPGWGTGAPGEQFF. J is TRBJ2-1 and V is TRBV28, with 10 bases identical to TRBD1. V gave up 3 bases and J gave up 10 bases; unmatched junction bases: 21. This CDR3 contains 19 residues. CDR1 is MDHEN, CDR2 SYDVKM, per germline.

As DNA, the CDR3 is TGTGCCAGCAGCCTCATCCCAGATACGCAGTATTTT. Protein product: CASSLIPDTQYF. This chain links TRBV14 with TRBJ2-3; D ambiguous. V lost 4 bases and J lost 4, with 6 bases in between. The CDR3 covers 12 residues. The germline CDR1 and CDR2 sequences are SGHDN and FVKESK.

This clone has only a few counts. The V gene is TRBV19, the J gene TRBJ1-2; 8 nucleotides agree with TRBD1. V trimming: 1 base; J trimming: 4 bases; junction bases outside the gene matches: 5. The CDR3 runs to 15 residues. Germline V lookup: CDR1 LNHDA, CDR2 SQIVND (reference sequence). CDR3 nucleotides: TGTGCCAGTAGTATAGGCCCAGGGGGCGTCTATGGCTACACCTTC. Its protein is CASSIGPGGVYGYTF.

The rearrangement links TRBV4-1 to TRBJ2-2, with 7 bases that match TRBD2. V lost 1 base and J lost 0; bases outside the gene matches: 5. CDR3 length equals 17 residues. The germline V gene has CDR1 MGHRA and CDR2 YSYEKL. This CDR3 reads CASSQGGLTPNTGELFF. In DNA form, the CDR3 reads TGCGCCAGCAGCCAAGGGGGACTAACCCCGAACACCGGGGAGCTGTTTTTT.

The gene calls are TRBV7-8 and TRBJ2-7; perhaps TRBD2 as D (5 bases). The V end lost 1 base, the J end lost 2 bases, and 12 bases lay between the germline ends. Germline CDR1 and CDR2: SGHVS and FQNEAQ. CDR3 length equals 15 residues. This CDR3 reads CASSLVTGFPYEQYF. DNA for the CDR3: TGTGCCAGCAGCTTAGTTACGGGGTTCCCCTACGAGCAGTACTTC. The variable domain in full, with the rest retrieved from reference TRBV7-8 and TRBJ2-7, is GAGVSQSPRYKVAKRGQDVALRCDPISGHVSLFWYQQALGQGPEFLTYFQNEAQLDKSGLPSDRFFAERPEGSVSTLKIQRTQQEDSAVYLCASSLVTGFPYEQYFGPGTRLTVT.

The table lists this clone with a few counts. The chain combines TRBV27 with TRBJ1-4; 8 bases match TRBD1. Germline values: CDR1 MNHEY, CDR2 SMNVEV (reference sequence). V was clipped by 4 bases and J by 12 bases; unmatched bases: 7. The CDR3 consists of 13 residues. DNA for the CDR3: TGTGCCAGCAGTTCGAGACAGGGGAGTCAACTGTTTTTT. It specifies CASSSRQGSQLFF.

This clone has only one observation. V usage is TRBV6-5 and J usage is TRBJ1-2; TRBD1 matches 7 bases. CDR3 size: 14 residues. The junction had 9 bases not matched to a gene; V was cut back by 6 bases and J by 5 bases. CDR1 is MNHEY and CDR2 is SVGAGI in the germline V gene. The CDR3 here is CASSQSTGEYGYTF. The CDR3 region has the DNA TGTGCCAGCAGCCAGTCTACAGGGGAGTATGGCTACACCTTC.

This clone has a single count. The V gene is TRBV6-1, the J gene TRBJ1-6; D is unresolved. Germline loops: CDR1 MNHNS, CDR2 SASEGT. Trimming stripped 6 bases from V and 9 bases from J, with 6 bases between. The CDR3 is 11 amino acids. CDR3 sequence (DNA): TGTGCCAGCAGCGAGGGTTCACCCCTCCACTTT. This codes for CASSEGSPLHF.

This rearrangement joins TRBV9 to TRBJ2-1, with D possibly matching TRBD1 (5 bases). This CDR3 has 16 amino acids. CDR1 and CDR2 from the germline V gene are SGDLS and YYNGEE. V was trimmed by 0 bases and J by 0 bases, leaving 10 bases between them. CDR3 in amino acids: CASSVVGRSSYNEQFF. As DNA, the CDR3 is TGTGCCAGCAGCGTAGTGGGGCGGAGCTCCTACAATGAGCAGTTCTTC. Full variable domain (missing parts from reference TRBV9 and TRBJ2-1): DSGVTQTPKHLITATGQRVTLRCSPRSGDLSVYWYQQSLDQGLQFLIQYYNGEERAKGNILERFSAQQFPDLHSELNLSSLELGDSALYFCASSVVGRSSYNEQFFGPGTRLTVL.

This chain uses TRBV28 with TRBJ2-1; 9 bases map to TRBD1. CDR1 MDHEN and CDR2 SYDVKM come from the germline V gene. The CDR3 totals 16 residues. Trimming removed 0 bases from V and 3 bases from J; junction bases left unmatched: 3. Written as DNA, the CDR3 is TGTGCCAGCAGTTTATGGGGACAGGGAAACTACAATGAGCAGTTCTTC. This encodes CASSLWGQGNYNEQFF. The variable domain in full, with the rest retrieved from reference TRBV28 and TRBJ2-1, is DVKVTQSSRYLVKRTGEKVFLECVQDMDHENMFWYRQDPGLGLRLIYFSYDVKMKEKGDIPEGYSVSREKKERFSLILESASTNQTSMYLCASSLWGQGNYNEQFFGPGTRLTVL.

The CDR3 region has the DNA TGTGCCAGCAGCCGGGACAGGGGGCGGGACTATGGCTACACCTTC. It specifies CASSRDRGRDYGYTF. V is TRBV5-6 and J is TRBJ1-2; 12 nucleotides match TRBD1. Germline V gives CDR1 SGHDT, CDR2 YYEEEE. This CDR3 has 15 amino acids. V trimming: 4 bases; J trimming: 3 bases; junction bases outside the gene matches: 4.

The CDR3 DNA is TGTGCCATCAGTGAGGGACAGGGTGGCTACGAGCAGTACTTC. As protein: CAISEGQGGYEQYF. The V and J genes are TRBV10-3 and TRBJ2-7; 8 bases agree with TRBD1. The CDR3 is 14 amino acids. J was trimmed by 3 bases and V by 2 bases; bases with no gene match: 3. Germline assignment: CDR1 ENHRY and CDR2 SYGVKD.

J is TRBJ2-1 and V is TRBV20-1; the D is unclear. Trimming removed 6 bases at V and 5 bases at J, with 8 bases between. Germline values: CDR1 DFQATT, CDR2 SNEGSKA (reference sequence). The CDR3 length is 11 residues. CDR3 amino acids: CSASANNEQFF. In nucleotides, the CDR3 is TGCAGTGCAAGCGCTAACAATGAGCAGTTCTTC.

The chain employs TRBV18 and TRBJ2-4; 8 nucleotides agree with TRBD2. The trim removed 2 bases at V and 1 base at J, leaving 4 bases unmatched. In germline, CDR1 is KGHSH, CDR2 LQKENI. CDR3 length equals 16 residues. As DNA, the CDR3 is TGTGCCAGCTCACCATTGCGGGGGGCCGCCAAAAACATTCAGTACTTC. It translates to CASSPLRGAAKNIQYF.

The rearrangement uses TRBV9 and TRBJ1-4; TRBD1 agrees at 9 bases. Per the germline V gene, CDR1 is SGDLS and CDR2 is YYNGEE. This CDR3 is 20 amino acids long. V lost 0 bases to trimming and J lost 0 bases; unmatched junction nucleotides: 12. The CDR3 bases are TGTGCCAGCAGCGTAGAGGGACAGGGAGGACTTTGGGCAACTAATGAAAAACTGTTTTTT. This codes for CASSVEGQGGLWATNEKLFF.